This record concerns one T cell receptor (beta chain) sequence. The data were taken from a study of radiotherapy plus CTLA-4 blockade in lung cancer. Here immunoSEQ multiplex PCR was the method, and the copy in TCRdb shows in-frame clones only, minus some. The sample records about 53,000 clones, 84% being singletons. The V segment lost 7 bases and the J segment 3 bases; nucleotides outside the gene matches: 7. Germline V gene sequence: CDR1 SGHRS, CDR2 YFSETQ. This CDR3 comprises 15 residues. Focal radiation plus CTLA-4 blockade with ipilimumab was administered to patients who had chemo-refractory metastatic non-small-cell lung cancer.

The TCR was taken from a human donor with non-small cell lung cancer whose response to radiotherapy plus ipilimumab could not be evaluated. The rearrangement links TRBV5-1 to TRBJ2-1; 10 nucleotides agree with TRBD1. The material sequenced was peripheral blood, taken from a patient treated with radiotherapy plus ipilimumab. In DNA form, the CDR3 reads TGCGCCAGCCACGAAGGGACAGGGGACTACAATGAGCAGTTCTTC. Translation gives CASHEGTGDYNEQFF.